One and the same sample provided the 16 T cell receptor beta chains below, sequenced in a study of shared T cell receptors in the human thymus. Only in-frame clones appear in the TCRdb table, and some are missing; sequencing was by immunoSEQ multiplex PCR. Among 650,000 to 950,000 clones, 70% to 90% were seen once, and the ten largest hold about 0.011%. These sequences were also reported in another study, on human thymus T cells.

Sequences were obtained from thymocytes. These receptors all come from a girl in the first two years of life with a congenital heart defect.

A word on this clone: The same CDR3 can be traced to other DNA sequences in this sample. This rearrangement joins TRBV28 to TRBJ1-6; D is undetermined. The CDR3 covers 15 residues. Looked up from germline, CDR1 is MDHEN and CDR2 is SYDVKM. V shed 6 bases and J shed 0 bases, with 9 bases lying between them. Here the CDR3 reads CASSSIRSYNSPLHF. CDR3 DNA sequence: TGTGCCAGCAGCTCTATTCGCTCCTATAATTCACCCCTCCACTTT.

The chain links TRBV27 to TRBJ2-1, with D perhaps TRBD2 (7 bases). This CDR3 has 16 residues. Germline assignment: CDR1 MNHEY and CDR2 SMNVEV (reference sequence). Trimming left V 5 bases short and J 0 bases short, with 14 bases between. The CDR3 is CASSGRGRHSYNEQFF. For the CDR3, the DNA is TGTGCCAGCAGTGGGCGGGGGCGGCACTCCTACAATGAGCAGTTCTTC.

The chain recombines TRBV7-9 with TRBJ1-1; D is unclear. The CDR3 extends over 18 amino acids. Germline values: CDR1 SEHNR, CDR2 FQNEAQ (reference sequence). V lost 2 bases and J 3 bases, leaving 22 bases between the germline ends. The CDR3, as DNA: TGTGCCAGCAGCTTATTAGTCACTGAAACTCCCTACGACACTGAAGCTTTCTTT. It is translated as CASSLLVTETPYDTEAFF.

CDR3 nucleotide sequence: TGTGCCAGCAGTGGCTCCCCGGGACAGGGTAATGAAAAACTGTTTTTT. It specifies CASSGSPGQGNEKLFF. The J gene is TRBJ1-4, the V gene TRBV2; TRBD1 matches at 9 bases. This CDR3 is built from 16 residues. Germline CDR1 SNHLY, CDR2 FYNNEI. V lost 4 bases, J lost 4 bases, and 7 bases stayed unmatched.

In nucleotides, the CDR3 is TGTGCCAGTACGGGTATTGACCCAAAGTCGGCAGATACGCAGTATTTT. This translates into CASTGIDPKSADTQYF. The chain is built from TRBV19 and TRBJ2-3; D gene uncertain. From germline, CDR1 is LNHDA and CDR2 SQIVND (reference sequence). V lost 7 bases, J lost 4 bases, and 21 bases lay in between. This CDR3 is 16 amino acids long.

CDR3 amino acids: CASSLGDRGPFGANVLTF. CDR3 DNA sequence: TGTGCCAGCAGTTTGGGGGACAGGGGGCCCTTCGGGGCCAACGTCCTGACTTTC. This chain uses TRBV28 with TRBJ2-6; 12 bases fit TRBD1. V shed 3 bases and J 4 bases; nucleotides not matched to a gene: 7. Germline V lookup: CDR1 MDHEN, CDR2 SYDVKM. There are 18 residues in the CDR3.

The chain couples TRBV6-4 to TRBJ1-1, with D unresolved. The V and J ends lost 6 bases and 2 bases respectively, with 10 bases between them. Germline values: CDR1 MRHNA, CDR2 SNTAGT. The CDR3 length is 13 residues. CDR3 sequence: CASRMTPNTEAFF. CDR3 nucleotide sequence: TGTGCCAGCAGAATGACACCCAACACTGAAGCTTTCTTT.

J is TRBJ1-3 and V is TRBV7-2; D unresolved. Germline V gives CDR1 SGHTA, CDR2 FQGNSA. This CDR3 comprises 13 residues. Trimming removed 5 bases at V and 0 bases at J, with 5 bases between. The CDR3 reads CASSVVSGNTIYF. CDR3 in DNA: TGTGCCAGCAGCGTCGTCTCTGGAAACACCATATATTTT.

The chain joins TRBV11-2 to TRBJ2-7; D possibly corresponds to TRBD2 (5 bases). V lost 1 base to trimming and J lost 2 bases, with 9 bases between them. CDR3 length: 14 amino acids. Germline lookup yields CDR1 SGHAT and CDR2 FQNNGV. The CDR3, as DNA: TGTGCCAGCAGCTTAGCCGGGGAAACCTACGAGCAGTACTTC. Translating gives CASSLAGETYEQYF.

This clone occurred a few times. V and J are TRBV28 and TRBJ2-7, with D perhaps matching TRBD1 (6 bases). The CDR3 length is 13 residues. V shed 5 bases and J shed 3 bases, with 11 bases lying between them. Germline V gene data show CDR1 as MDHEN and CDR2 as SYDVKM. The CDR3 region is CASSRTECYEQYF. CDR3 sequence (DNA): TGTGCCAGCAGTCGGACAGAATGCTACGAGCAGTACTTC. The complete variable domain, with remaining parts taken from reference TRBV28 and TRBJ2-7, reads DVKVTQSSRYLVKRTGEKVFLECVQDMDHENMFWYRQDPGLGLRLIYFSYDVKMKEKGDIPEGYSVSREKKERFSLILESASTNQTSMYLCASSRTECYEQYFGPGTRLTVT.

V is TRBV18 and J is TRBJ1-5; D is possibly TRBD1 (5 bases). Trimming pared 5 bases from V and 7 bases from J, leaving 24 bases between. The CDR3 loop spans 17 amino acids. In germline, CDR1 is KGHSH, CDR2 LQKENI. This CDR3 is CASSTTPFGGRRQPQHF. CDR3 in DNA: TGTGCCAGCTCAACTACCCCCTTCGGGGGACGACGGCAGCCCCAGCATTTT. Full variable domain (outside the CDR3, taken from reference TRBV18 and TRBJ1-5): NAGVMQNPRHLVRRRGQEARLRCSPMKGHSHVYWYRQLPEEGLKFMVYLQKENIIDESGMPKERFSAEFPKEGPSILRIQQVVRGDSAAYFCASSTTPFGGRRQPQHFGDGTRLSIL.

The chain employs TRBV15 and TRBJ2-1; the match to TRBD1 covers 9 bases. The CDR3 extends over 15 amino acids. Germline V CDR1 and CDR2: LNHNV, YYDKDF (reference sequence). V lost 8 bases and J lost 1; bases outside the gene matches: 6. The CDR3 nucleotides are TGTGCCACCGATTCCGGGACAGGGTCCTACAATGAGCAGTTCTTC. Its translation: CATDSGTGSYNEQFF.

The gene calls are TRBV18 and TRBJ2-1, with 7 bases lining up with TRBD2. J was trimmed by 5 bases and V by 5 bases; bases with no gene match: 6. The length of the CDR3 is 14 residues. Germline CDR1 KGHSH, CDR2 LQKENI. CDR3 sequence (DNA): TGTGCCAGCTCAAGGCTAGCGGACGACAATGAGCAGTTCTTC. Its protein is CASSRLADDNEQFF.

The chain is built from TRBV7-9 and TRBJ2-5; D is ambiguous. The J call is uncertain, as TRBJ2-7 better fits the DNA end. Germline CDR1 and CDR2: SEHNR and FQNEAQ (reference sequence). The CDR3 extends over 13 amino acids. CDR3 amino acids: CASSLGVSYEQYF. The DNA of the CDR3 is TGTGCCAGCAGCTTAGGAGTATCCTACGAGCAGTACTTC.

The rearrangement links TRBV7-2 to TRBJ1-2; possible D gene TRBD1, 5 bases. Germline assignment: CDR1 SGHTA and CDR2 FQGNSA. V lost 0 bases to trimming and J lost 2 bases, with 13 bases between them. The CDR3 totals 16 residues. For the CDR3, the DNA is TGTGCCAGCAGCTTAGCGTTGAGTCAGGGCAACTATGGCTACACCTTC. This codes for CASSLALSQGNYGYTF.

The V call is TRBV6-4, the J call TRBJ1-3; perhaps TRBD1 as D (6 bases). V gave up 4 bases and J gave up 2 bases, with 6 bases separating them. This CDR3 is built from 13 residues. Looked up from germline, CDR1 is MRHNA and CDR2 is SNTAGT. The CDR3 sequence is CASSGTAGNTIYF. CDR3 nucleotide sequence: TGTGCCAGCAGTGGGACAGCTGGAAACACCATATATTTT.